The 16 T cell receptor beta chains in this list originate from one sample, sequenced in a study of blood T cell repertoires in COVID-19. Using immunoSEQ multiplex PCR, the repertoire was profiled, and TCRdb retains in-frame clones only, with some absent. The sample holds tens of thousands of clones, about 86% seen once. Sequencing used peripheral blood. These TCRs come from a woman older than 75 in a cohort sampled during active or convalescent COVID-19.

CDR3 sequence reads: CASSSGSEGGPQHF. The DNA of the CDR3 is TGTGCCAGCAGTTCAGGGAGCGAGGGAGGGCCCCAGCATTTT. The chain has TRBV25-1 and TRBJ1-5; D is perhaps TRBD1 (5 bases). The V end was cut by 5 bases, the J end by 9 bases, with 17 bases between. The CDR3 spans 14 residues. CDR1 and CDR2 from the germline V gene are MGHDK and SYGVNS. The whole variable domain, filled in from reference TRBV25-1 and TRBJ1-5, reads EADIYQTPRYLVIGTGKKITLECSQTMGHDKMYWYQQDPGMELHLIHYSYGVNSTEKGDLSSESTVSRIRTEHFPLTLESARPSHTSQYLCASSSGSEGGPQHFGDGTRLSIL.

The chain carries TRBV19 and TRBJ1-5, with a tentative D call TRBD1 (6 bases). The germline V gene encodes CDR1 LNHDA and CDR2 SQIVND (reference sequence). The CDR3 spans 16 residues. The ends were cut back, 4 bases at V and 4 bases at J, with 17 bases in the middle. As DNA, the CDR3 is TGTGCCAGTAGTACCGCGCGGACAGTTAAGAATCAGCCCCAGCATTTT. Translated: CASSTARTVKNQPQHF.

The chain carries TRBV18 and TRBJ2-1; D not resolved. Trimming pared 3 bases from V and 7 bases from J, leaving 10 bases between. The V gene's germline CDR1 is KGHSH and CDR2 LQKENI. The CDR3 contains 13 residues. Here the CDR3 reads CASSPPLRNEQFF. The CDR3 DNA follows: TGTGCCAGCTCACCTCCCTTACGGAATGAGCAGTTCTTC.

This rearrangement joins TRBV5-1 to TRBJ1-6; D might be TRBD1 (6 bases). V was cut by 3 bases and J by 6 bases, with 19 bases left in between. The V gene's germline CDR1 is SGHRS and CDR2 YFSETQ. The CDR3 is 17 residues long. DNA for the CDR3: TGCGCCAGCAGCTGGGGGCCGGGACCGGGAAGTAATTCACCCCTCCACTTT. As protein: CASSWGPGPGSNSPLHF.

The chain joins TRBV28 to TRBJ1-1, with 8 bases that match TRBD1. Trimming cost V 4 bases and J 14 bases; bases outside gene matches: 9. This CDR3 has 12 amino acids. CDR1 and CDR2 from the germline V gene are MDHEN and SYDVKM. The chain's CDR3 is CASSSSTGDWFF. The CDR3 DNA reads as TGTGCCAGCAGTTCCTCGACAGGGGACTGGTTCTTT. The variable domain in full, completed from reference TRBV28 and TRBJ1-1, reads DVKVTQSSRYLVKRTGEKVFLECVQDMDHENMFWYRQDPGLGLRLIYFSYDVKMKEKGDIPEGYSVSREKKERFSLILESASTNQTSMYLCASSSSTGDWFFGQGTRLTVV.

This chain links TRBV19 with TRBJ1-2, with D maybe TRBD1 (6 bases). Germline V gene sequence: CDR1 LNHDA, CDR2 SQIVND (reference sequence). There are 15 residues in the CDR3. V was shortened by 6 bases and J by 4 bases, with 18 bases between the two germline ends. This CDR3 is CASRGGISPAYGYTF. DNA for the CDR3: TGTGCCAGTAGAGGGGGAATATCGCCGGCCTATGGCTACACCTTC. Full variable domain (outside the CDR3, taken from reference TRBV19 and TRBJ1-2): DGGITQSPKYLFRKEGQNVTLSCEQNLNHDAMYWYRQDPGQGLRLIYYSQIVNDFQKGDIAEGYSVSREKKESFPLTVTSAQKNPTAFYLCASRGGISPAYGYTFGSGTRLTVV.

This sequence joins TRBV7-3 and TRBJ2-1; 8 positions agree with TRBD2. The germline V gene has CDR1 SGHTA and CDR2 FQGTGA. The CDR3 length is 15 residues. The J segment lost 2 bases and the V segment lost 2 bases, leaving 2 bases of the junction unmatched. In DNA form, the CDR3 reads TGTGCCAGCAGCTTAGGGCGGGAGGCCTACAATGAGCAGTTCTTC. As protein: CASSLGREAYNEQFF.

This clone was counted once. The chain employs TRBV5-6 and TRBJ2-3; TRBD1 agrees at 8 bases. Germline-derived CDR1 and CDR2 are SGHDT and YYEEEE. The J segment lost 4 bases and the V segment lost 4 bases, leaving 11 bases of the junction unmatched. This CDR3 comprises 16 residues. The CDR3 nucleotides are TGTGCCAGCAGCGCCAGACAGGGGTCGAGGTCAGATACGCAGTATTTT. Amino acid sequence: CASSARQGSRSDTQYF.

This chain connects TRBV19 to TRBJ2-1; 8 bases map to TRBD2. The CDR3 spans 16 residues. The germline V gene encodes CDR1 LNHDA and CDR2 SQIVND (reference sequence). J gave up 5 bases and V 4 bases, and 10 bases lay outside the gene matches. CDR3 sequence (DNA): TGTGCCAGTAGTAGCGGGAGGCCGCCTGTCCACAATGAGCAGTTCTTC. As protein: CASSSGRPPVHNEQFF. Full variable domain (remainder filled in from reference TRBV19 and TRBJ2-1): DGGITQSPKYLFRKEGQNVTLSCEQNLNHDAMYWYRQDPGQGLRLIYYSQIVNDFQKGDIAEGYSVSREKKESFPLTVTSAQKNPTAFYLCASSSGRPPVHNEQFFGPGTRLTVL.

V and J are TRBV29-1 and TRBJ1-4; TRBD1 might be the D (5 bases). Germline CDR1 is SQVTM and CDR2 is ANQGSEA. Deletions cut 1 base from V and 7 bases from J, with 10 bases between. The CDR3 has 13 amino acids. CDR3 sequence (DNA): TGCAGCGTTGAAGTTAGGGGTTTTGAAAAACTGTTTTTT. Amino acids: CSVEVRGFEKLFF.

This rearrangement joins TRBV5-4 to TRBJ2-5; D might be TRBD1 (6 bases). This CDR3 has 13 residues. V was shortened by 4 bases and J by 5 bases, with 12 bases between the two germline ends. Germline loops: CDR1 SGHNT, CDR2 YYREEE (reference sequence). Here the CDR3 DNA reads TGTGCCAGCAGCATACAGGGTCGCGAGACCCAGTACTTC. As protein: CASSIQGRETQYF. The whole variable domain, remainder taken from reference TRBV5-4 and TRBJ2-5, is ETGVTQSPTHLIKTRGQQVTLRCSSQSGHNTVSWYQQALGQGPQFIFQYYREEENGRGNFPPRFSGLQFPNYSSELNVNALELDDSALYLCASSIQGRETQYFGPGTRLLVL.

V usage is TRBV6-4 and J usage is TRBJ1-2; 10 bases are a match to TRBD1. Looked up from germline, CDR1 is MRHNA and CDR2 is SNTAGT. V lost 6 bases to trimming and J lost 7 bases; unmatched junction nucleotides: 8. This CDR3 has 14 amino acids. Written as DNA, the CDR3 is TGTGCCAGCAGAGCAGACAGGGGGCAAGGTGGCTACACCTTC. This gives the protein CASRADRGQGGYTF.

The rearrangement links TRBV28 to TRBJ2-1, with 9 bases fitting TRBD2. CDR3 length: 14 amino acids. Germline V gene lookup returns CDR1 MDHEN and CDR2 SYDVKM. With 5 bases clipped from V and 7 bases from J, the junction kept 6 bases outside the gene matches. CDR3 sequence: CASSPAGGWNEQFF. The CDR3 DNA follows: TGTGCCAGCAGTCCGGCGGGAGGGTGGAATGAGCAGTTCTTC.

This chain joins TRBV11-3 and TRBJ1-1; 10 bases are shared with TRBD1. Germline V gene lookup returns CDR1 SGHNT and CDR2 YENEEA. V was clipped by 5 bases and J by 2 bases; unmatched bases: 8. The CDR3 covers 16 residues. The CDR3 DNA follows: TGTGCCAGCAGCAAACGGGACAGGGGTTATAACACTGAAGCTTTCTTT. This translates into CASSKRDRGYNTEAFF.

The chain links TRBV18 to TRBJ2-5; 8 nucleotides align to TRBD2. The junction had 13 bases not matched to a gene; V was cut back by 5 bases and J by 5 bases. In germline, CDR1 is KGHSH, CDR2 LQKENI. This CDR3 has 16 amino acids. The CDR3 sequence is CASSFFLSAGVETQYF. The CDR3 nucleotides are TGTGCCAGCTCATTTTTTCTCTCAGCGGGAGTGGAGACCCAGTACTTC.

V usage is TRBV5-1 and J usage is TRBJ2-5, with 8 bases fitting TRBD1. This CDR3 has 14 amino acids. Trimming at V came to 0 bases and at J to 5 bases, leaving 3 bases not matched to a gene. Germline V gives CDR1 SGHRS, CDR2 YFSETQ. In DNA, the CDR3 is TGCGCCAGCAGCTTGGCAACAGGGGGGGAGACCCAGTACTTC. This translates into CASSLATGGETQYF. Full variable domain (outside the CDR3, taken from reference TRBV5-1 and TRBJ2-5): KAGVTQTPRYLIKTRGQQVTLSCSPISGHRSVSWYQQTPGQGLQFLFEYFSETQRNKGNFPGRFSGRQFSNSRSEMNVSTLELGDSALYLCASSLATGGETQYFGPGTRLLVL.